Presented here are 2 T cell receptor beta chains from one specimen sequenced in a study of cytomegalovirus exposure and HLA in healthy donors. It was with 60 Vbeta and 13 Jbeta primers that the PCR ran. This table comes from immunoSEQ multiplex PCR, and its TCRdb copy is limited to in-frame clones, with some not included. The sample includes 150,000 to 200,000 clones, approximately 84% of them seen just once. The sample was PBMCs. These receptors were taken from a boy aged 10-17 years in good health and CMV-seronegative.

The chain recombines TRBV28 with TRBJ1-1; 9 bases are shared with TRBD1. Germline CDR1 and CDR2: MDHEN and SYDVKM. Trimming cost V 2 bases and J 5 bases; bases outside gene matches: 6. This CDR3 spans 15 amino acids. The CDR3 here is CASSLPRQGGTEAFF. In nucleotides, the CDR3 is TGTGCCAGCAGTTTACCCCGACAGGGGGGGACTGAAGCTTTCTTT. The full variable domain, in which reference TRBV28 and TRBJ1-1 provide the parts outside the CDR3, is DVKVTQSSRYLVKRTGEKVFLECVQDMDHENMFWYRQDPGLGLRLIYFSYDVKMKEKGDIPEGYSVSREKKERFSLILESASTNQTSMYLCASSLPRQGGTEAFFGQGTRLTVV.

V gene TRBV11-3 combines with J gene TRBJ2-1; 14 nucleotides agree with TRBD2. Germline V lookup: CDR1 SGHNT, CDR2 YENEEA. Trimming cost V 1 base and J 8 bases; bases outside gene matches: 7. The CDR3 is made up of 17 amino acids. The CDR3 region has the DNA TGTGCCAGCAGCTTAGGGGGGACTAGCGGGAGTTCAGATGAGCAGTTCTTC. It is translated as CASSLGGTSGSSDEQFF.